A selection of T cell receptor beta chains follows, all from one sample in a study of T cell repertoires in cytomegalovirus infection. TCRdb called the reads again in MiXCR, with one record for every CDR3 protein. The sample comprises about 310,000 distinct CDR3 sequences, around a quarter of which are singletons, and 10% to 15% rests with the top ten. No antigen has been assigned to these receptors. This material consisted of cultured PBMCs, taken from culture after CMV antigen stimulation. The receptors here all came from a human donor in good health (CMV status not recorded). Some clones in this sample may be carry-over from other donors' samples. CDR3s include the opening cysteine and the closing phenylalanine or tryptophan. D genes are given only for firm matches. Where a row states a size, it is once, few, many or the class of an expanded clone; other rows omit it.

j_gene: TRBJ1-5
d_gene: -
abundance: many
v_gene: TRBV7-2
len: 16
CDR3aa: CASSLDRGGANQPQHF
CDR3nt: TGTGCCAGCAGCTTAGACCGAGGAGGGGCCAATCAGCCCCAGCATTTT

j_gene: TRBJ1-2
d_gene: -
abundance: -
v_gene: TRBV5-1
len: 16
CDR3aa: CASSLATGSGMYGYTF
CDR3nt: TGCGCCAGCAGCTTGGCGACAGGATCAGGCATGTATGGCTACACCTTC

j_gene: TRBJ2-1
d_gene: TRBD2
abundance: many
v_gene: TRBV2
len: 14
CDR3aa: CASGRAGFYNEQFF
CDR3nt: TGTGCCAGCGGGAGAGCGGGATTTTACAATGAGCAGTTCTTC

j_gene: TRBJ1-5
d_gene: TRBD1
abundance: -
v_gene: TRBV19
len: 17
CDR3aa: CASSIGSGQPSDQPQHF
CDR3nt: TGTGCCAGTAGTATAGGCTCGGGACAGCCCTCGGATCAGCCCCAGCATTTT

j_gene: TRBJ1-2
d_gene: -
abundance: few
v_gene: TRBV12-3/TRBV12-4
len: 11
CDR3aa: CASRERLGYTF
CDR3nt: TGTGCCAGCAGGGAGAGGTTGGGCTACACCTTC

j_gene: TRBJ2-1
d_gene: -
abundance: -
v_gene: TRBV4-1
len: 16
CDR3aa: CASSQGSGDTYNEQFF
CDR3nt: TGCGCCAGCAGCCAGGGATCAGGGGATACCTACAATGAGCAGTTCTTC

j_gene: TRBJ2-1
d_gene: -
abundance: few
v_gene: TRBV29-1
len: 13
CDR3aa: CSVAWDTYNEQFF
CDR3nt: TGCAGCGTTGCCTGGGACACCTACAATGAGCAGTTCTTC

j_gene: TRBJ1-6
d_gene: -
abundance: -
v_gene: TRBV12-3/TRBV12-4
len: 15
CDR3aa: CASSPGGLENSPLHF
CDR3nt: TGTGCCAGCAGCCCCGGGGGCCTGGAGAATTCACCCCTCCACTTT

j_gene: TRBJ1-2
d_gene: -
abundance: few
v_gene: TRBV28
len: 12
CDR3aa: CASSLPAYGYTF
CDR3nt: TGTGCCAGCAGTTTACCAGCATATGGCTACACCTTC

j_gene: TRBJ1-3
d_gene: -
abundance: many
v_gene: TRBV7-9
len: 12
CDR3aa: CAIAGTADTIYF
CDR3nt: TGTGCCATCGCCGGGACCGCCGACACCATATATTTT